These 27 T cell receptor beta chains were sequenced from one sample in a study of T cells in Graves' hyperthyroidism and ophthalmopathy. TCR beta CDR3 region amplification was performed from RNA transcripts. A set of HTBI primers served as the primers for a first-round RT-PCR of the TCR CDR3. TCRdb ran MiXCR on the multiplex PCR reads and lists one entry per CDR3 protein. This table holds approximately 400,000 distinct CDR3 sequences, 14% to 15% found once. The sequenced sample was blood. These receptor sequences come from a woman aged 25 to 39 with Graves' hyperthyroidism.

This clonotype was counted only a few times. The chain employs TRBV6-5 and TRBJ1-2; no reliable D call. There are 13 residues in the CDR3. Germline-derived CDR1 and CDR2 are MNHEY and SVGAGI. V was cut by 2 bases and J by 7 bases, with 11 bases left in between. CDR3 coding DNA: TGTGCCAGCAGTTACGGGCGAGTTGGTGGCTACACCTTC. Translated, it gives CASSYGRVGGYTF.

This clonotype has just a few counts. The conserved phenylalanine or tryptophan normally closing the CDR3 is absent here, so this likely arose from a read error. This sequence joins TRBV6-1 and TRBJ2-7; D ambiguous. The CDR3 sequence is 14 residues long. The germline CDR1 and CDR2 sequences are MNHNS and SASEGT. The V end lost 7 bases, the J end lost 2 bases, and 15 bases lay between the germline ends. This CDR3 is CASTLGMGTYEQYL. DNA of the CDR3: TGTGCCAGCACCCTAGGTATGGGAACCTACGAGCAGTACCTC.

This clonotype was detected only a few times. V is TRBV7-3 and J is TRBJ2-5, with D tentatively TRBD2 (5 bases). The CDR3 covers 12 residues. Germline V lookup: CDR1 SGHTA, CDR2 FQGTGA. V shed 1 base and J shed 7 bases, with 7 bases lying between them. The CDR3 reads CASSLIGGTQYF. Written as DNA, the CDR3 is TGTGCCAGCAGCTTAATTGGAGGGACCCAGTACTTC.

Many counts were recorded for this clonotype. This chain's CDR3 is CASIPQWGVAYEQYF. Written as DNA, the CDR3 is TGTGCCAGCATCCCGCAATGGGGTGTAGCCTACGAGCAGTACTTC. This chain uses TRBV6-2 or TRBV6-3 with TRBJ2-7; D is undetermined. Looked up from germline, CDR1 is MNHEY and CDR2 is SVGEGT. This CDR3 is built from 15 residues. The V end lost 7 bases, the J end lost 2 bases, and 18 bases lay between the germline ends.

V usage is TRBV7-9 and J usage is TRBJ1-1; D remains unclear. The CDR3 runs to 13 residues. V lost 5 bases and J lost 9, with 16 bases in between. In germline, CDR1 is SEHNR, CDR2 FQNEAQ (reference sequence). CDR3 residues: CASSPPGVGKAFF. CDR3 bases: TGTGCCAGCAGCCCCCCCGGGGTTGGAAAAGCTTTCTTT.

The chain recombines TRBV4-1 with TRBJ1-1; weak D call: TRBD1 (6 bases). From germline, CDR1 is MGHRA and CDR2 YSYEKL. V lost 6 bases, J lost 0 bases, and 26 bases lay in between. This CDR3 has 19 residues. CDR3 region: CASSPGRFGGAKMNTEAFF. For the CDR3, the DNA is TGCGCCAGCAGTCCAGGTCGATTTGGGGGCGCGAAAATGAACACTGAAGCTTTCTTT.

In its sample, this clonotype was seen many times. The gene calls are TRBV9 and TRBJ1-2; the D gene is possibly TRBD1 (6 bases). CDR3 length equals 15 residues. V was shortened by 0 bases and J by 4 bases, with 13 bases between the two germline ends. Germline V gives CDR1 SGDLS, CDR2 YYNGEE. For the CDR3, the DNA is TGTGCCAGCAGCGTAGGGGGGGACACCGGCTATGGCTACACCTTC. Protein sequence: CASSVGGDTGYGYTF.

This clonotype was seen only a few times. The chain carries TRBV14 and TRBJ1-4, with D possibly matching TRBD1 (5 bases). V dropped 0 bases and J dropped 2 bases, with 16 bases sitting between them. Germline V gives CDR1 SGHDN, CDR2 FVKESK. The CDR3 runs 18 residues. For the CDR3, the DNA is TGTGCCAGCAGCCAAGATCCCACGGGGGTCCTGACTAATGAAAAACTGTTTTTT. This sequence encodes CASSQDPTGVLTNEKLFF.

The table lists this clonotype with many counts. The chain recombines TRBV12-3 or TRBV12-4 with TRBJ2-2; the D is unclear. V was shortened by 1 base and J by 0 bases, with 9 bases between the two germline ends. The CDR3 totals 16 residues. The CDR3 is CASSLEVLANTGELFF. The DNA for the CDR3 is TGTGCCAGCAGTTTAGAGGTACTCGCGAACACCGGGGAGCTGTTTTTT.

This clonotype was detected a few times. V usage is TRBV6-5 and J usage is TRBJ2-3, with TRBD2 identical over 7 bases. Germline loops: CDR1 MNHEY, CDR2 SVGAGI. This CDR3 contains 15 residues. V shed 10 bases, J shed 2 bases, and the junction held 12 bases outside the gene matches. This CDR3 is CATRLGAGSTDTQYF. The CDR3 region has the DNA TGTGCCACCCGTTTAGGAGCGGGGTCCACAGATACGCAGTATTTT.

This clonotype appeared many times. The chain is built from TRBV16 and TRBJ2-5; D might be TRBD1 (6 bases). Germline V gene lookup returns CDR1 KGHSY and CDR2 FQNENV. V lost 6 bases and J lost 2, with 13 bases in between. The CDR3 consists of 14 residues. CDR3 sequence: CASSQQGWQETQYF. In nucleotides, the CDR3 is TGTGCCAGCAGTCAGCAGGGGTGGCAAGAGACCCAGTACTTC.

Details on this clonotype: A much larger clone lies a single base off, so this may be a read error. The chain links TRBV28 to TRBJ1-1; the D gene is possibly TRBD1 (5 bases). This CDR3 region has 12 residues. Germline V gene lookup returns CDR1 MDHEN and CDR2 SYDVKM. CDR3 sequence reads: CASRQLNAEAFF. The CDR3 region has the DNA TGTGCCAGCCGACAGCTGAACGCTGAAGCTTTCTTT.

This chain joins TRBV7-9 and TRBJ2-7; tentatively, D is TRBD1 or TRBD2 (5 bases each). In germline, CDR1 is SEHNR, CDR2 FQNEAQ (reference sequence). CDR3 length equals 15 residues. V gave up 5 bases and J gave up 5 bases, with 19 bases separating them. The CDR3 loop is CASSAWDGDYDEQYF. In DNA, the CDR3 is TGTGCCAGCAGCGCTTGGGACGGAGACTATGACGAGCAGTACTTC.

The J gene is TRBJ2-2, the V gene TRBV6-5, with unresolved D. The CDR3 extends over 14 amino acids. The germline V gene encodes CDR1 MNHEY and CDR2 SVGAGI. The V and J ends lost 2 bases and 3 bases respectively, with 7 bases between them. CDR3 protein: CASSYQLDTGELFF. CDR3 nucleotides: TGTGCCAGCAGTTACCAGCTGGACACCGGGGAGCTGTTTTTT.

A word on this clonotype: This may come from a read error, since a much larger clone is one base off. CDR3 bases: TGTGCCAGCAGCAGCAGACTAGCGGGAGCTTGGGAGCAGTTCTTC. Protein sequence: CASSSRLAGAWEQFF. The chain couples TRBV11-2 to TRBJ2-1; 12 bases fit TRBD2. V trimming: 5 bases; J trimming: 10 bases; junction bases outside the gene matches: 9. The CDR3 covers 15 residues. The V gene's germline CDR1 is SGHAT and CDR2 FQNNGV.

Ten or more counts support this clonotype. The CDR3 protein is CASSQVSRNSPLHF. The CDR3 coding sequence is TGTGCCAGCAGCCAAGTGTCTCGTAATTCACCCCTCCACTTT. V gene TRBV3-1 combines with J gene TRBJ1-6; no clear D. The CDR3 spans 14 residues. Between the trimmed V and J ends, which lost 1 base and 6 bases, there was a span of 7 bases. The V gene's germline CDR1 is LGHDT and CDR2 YNNKEL (reference sequence). Full variable domain (missing parts from reference TRBV3-1 and TRBJ1-6): DTAVSQTPKYLVTQMGNDKSIKCEQNLGHDTMYWYKQDSKKFLKIMFSYNNKELIINETVPNRFSPKSPDKAHLNLHINSLELGDSAVYFCASSQVSRNSPLHFGNGTRLTVT.

This clonotype has just a few counts. The rearrangement joins TRBV11-2 to TRBJ2-1; the D gene is possibly TRBD2 (5 bases). The CDR3 consists of 16 residues. Trimming pared 5 bases from V and 3 bases from J, leaving 17 bases between. Germline assignment: CDR1 SGHAT and CDR2 FQNNGV. The DNA of the CDR3 is TGTGCCAGCAGCCAAGCGGTAAGCCCGGGCTACAATGAGCAGTTCTTC. Its protein product is CASSQAVSPGYNEQFF.

This clonotype was seen many times. This chain uses TRBV18 with TRBJ2-7; 7 bases are shared with TRBD1. Trimming at V came to 2 bases and at J to 6 bases, leaving 7 bases not matched to a gene. The CDR3 has 14 residues. CDR1 is KGHSH and CDR2 is LQKENI in the germline V gene. The CDR3 reads CASSPDRAVGEQYF. The CDR3, as DNA: TGTGCCAGCTCACCAGACAGGGCGGTGGGCGAGCAGTACTTC.

There are a few counts of this clonotype. The CDR3 DNA follows: TGCGCCAGCAAGGACAGGGGAAGGTACACCGGGGAGCTGTTTTTT. Its translation: CASKDRGRYTGELFF. This sequence joins TRBV5-1 and TRBJ2-2; 9 bases fit TRBD1. The V segment lost 6 bases and the J segment 3 bases; nucleotides outside the gene matches: 6. The germline V gene encodes CDR1 SGHRS and CDR2 YFSETQ. CDR3 length: 15 amino acids.

This clonotype was counted at least ten times. V is TRBV28 and J is TRBJ2-1; D is unclear. The CDR3 has 13 amino acids. The germline V gene has CDR1 MDHEN and CDR2 SYDVKM. V was trimmed by 2 bases and J by 7 bases, leaving 9 bases between them. The CDR3 is CASSLDKTNEQFF. CDR3 in DNA: TGTGCCAGCAGTTTAGACAAGACGAATGAGCAGTTCTTC.

This clonotype was counted many times. This chain links TRBV2 with TRBJ2-1; 11 bases fit TRBD1. The CDR3 spans 15 residues. After removal of 6 bases from V and 3 bases from J, the junction contained 4 bases not matched to a gene. The germline gives CDR1 SNHLY, CDR2 FYNNEI. CDR3 loop: CASRGDRGGYNEQFF. The CDR3, as DNA: TGTGCCAGCAGAGGGGACAGGGGGGGCTACAATGAGCAGTTCTTC.

This clonotype was found many times. This chain connects TRBV6-1 to TRBJ2-3; possibly TRBD2 for D (6 bases). The CDR3 has 15 amino acids. Germline V lookup: CDR1 MNHNS, CDR2 SASEGT. The V and J ends lost 0 bases and 2 bases respectively, with 9 bases between them. CDR3 region: CASSEAAGLTDTQYF. CDR3 sequence (DNA): TGTGCCAGCAGTGAAGCGGCGGGGCTCACAGATACGCAGTATTTT.

Worth noting for this clonotype: A clone one base away is much larger, so this may be a read error. The chain links TRBV24-1 to TRBJ1-2, with D perhaps matching TRBD1 (5 bases). The CDR3 totals 13 residues. The germline CDR1 and CDR2 sequences are KGHDR and SFDVKD. This CDR3 is CVTSDGRAGGYTF. CDR3 coding DNA: TGTGTCACCAGTGACGGCAGGGCGGGCGGCTACACCTTC.

In its sample, this clonotype was seen a few times. The chain links TRBV5-8 to TRBJ1-3; no reliable D call. The CDR3 spans 15 residues. Germline V gene sequence: CDR1 SGHTS, CDR2 YDEGEE. V was pared by 0 bases and J by 2 bases, with 9 bases between. CDR3 bases: TGTGCCAGCAGCTTGGACGGGCGAGCTGGAAACACCATATATTTT. Translated, it gives CASSLDGRAGNTIYF. Full variable domain (missing parts from reference TRBV5-8 and TRBJ1-3): EAGVTQSPTHLIKTRGQQATLRCSPISGHTSVYWYQQALGLGLQFLLWYDEGEERNRGNFPPRFSGRQFPNYSSELNVNALELEDSALYLCASSLDGRAGNTIYFGEGSWLTVV.

This clonotype was observed a few times. The chain is built from TRBV19 and TRBJ2-3, with D perhaps matching TRBD2 (6 bases). V lost 5 bases to trimming and J lost 9 bases, with 21 bases between them. Germline CDR1 reads LNHDA; CDR2 reads SQIVND (reference sequence). The CDR3 covers 15 residues. CDR3 in DNA: TGTGCCAGTAGTTTCCCGGGAGCCTCCTCCCGCACGCAGTATTTT. This gives the protein CASSFPGASSRTQYF.

This clonotype has at least ten counts. This chain connects TRBV29-1 to TRBJ2-7, with a tentative D call TRBD1 (5 bases). The CDR3 sequence is 13 residues long. Germline V lookup: CDR1 SQVTM, CDR2 ANQGSEA. Trimming cost V 5 bases and J 4 bases, with 15 bases left between them. CDR3: CSVSPQGGYEQYF. As DNA, the CDR3 is TGCAGCGTTAGTCCTCAGGGTGGGTACGAGCAGTACTTC.

This clonotype was seen a handful of times. This chain joins TRBV28 and TRBJ1-4, with 9 bases identical to TRBD1. Germline CDR1 and CDR2: MDHEN and SYDVKM. The CDR3 length is 14 residues. V was clipped by 7 bases and J by 8 bases; unmatched bases: 8. CDR3 region: CASTPGTGREKLFF. CDR3 nucleotide sequence: TGTGCCAGCACCCCCGGGACAGGGAGAGAAAAACTGTTTTTT. Variable domain in full (rest from reference TRBV28 and TRBJ1-4): DVKVTQSSRYLVKRTGEKVFLECVQDMDHENMFWYRQDPGLGLRLIYFSYDVKMKEKGDIPEGYSVSREKKERFSLILESASTNQTSMYLCASTPGTGREKLFFGSGTQLSVL.